The 8 T cell receptor beta chains below were found in one sample sequenced in a study of cytomegalovirus exposure and HLA in healthy donors. It was with 60 Vbeta and 13 Jbeta primers that the PCR ran. Assay used: immunoSEQ multiplex PCR; TCRdb lists only in-frame clones, some missing. The table lists approximately 150,000 clones, just over 75% of them singletons, with approximately 1.5% in the top ten. The sample comprised PBMCs. These receptors all stem from a man between 40 and 49 years old in good health and CMV-seronegative.

This chain joins TRBV19 and TRBJ2-7; a possible D gene is TRBD1 (5 bases). CDR3 length: 15 residues. V was pared by 6 bases and J by 3 bases, with 18 bases between. The V gene's germline CDR1 is LNHDA and CDR2 SQIVND (reference sequence). The CDR3 DNA reads TGTGCCAGTAGCCCCTCAGGAGAAAGGGGCTACGAGCAGTACGTC. Amino acid sequence: CASSPSGERGYEQYV.

The table lists this clone with a few counts. The CDR3: CASSRDRWGETQYF. CDR3 nucleotide sequence: TGTGCCAGCAGTAGAGACAGGTGGGGAGAGACCCAGTACTTC. The genes are TRBV2 and TRBJ2-5; weak D call: TRBD1 (6 bases). This CDR3 comprises 14 residues. V lost 5 bases to trimming and J lost 4 bases, with 14 bases between them. Germline loops: CDR1 SNHLY, CDR2 FYNNEI.

The chain combines TRBV11-2 with TRBJ1-2; possibly TRBD1 for D (5 bases). Germline V gene sequence: CDR1 SGHAT, CDR2 FQNNGV. V lost 5 bases, J lost 3 bases, and 7 bases lay in between. The CDR3 loop spans 12 amino acids. The CDR3 sequence is CASSPGDYGYTF. The CDR3 nucleotides read TGTGCCAGCAGCCCGGGGGACTATGGCTACACCTTC.

The V gene is TRBV5-5, the J gene TRBJ2-7; a weak D match, TRBD1 (5 bases). The CDR3 runs 15 residues. From germline, CDR1 is SGHKS and CDR2 YYEKEE (reference sequence). V was pared by 0 bases and J by 4 bases, with 14 bases between. For the CDR3, the DNA is TGTGCCAGCAGCTTGGTTCTGGGGCCGGTGTACGAGCAGTACTTC. Translating gives CASSLVLGPVYEQYF.

This clone was found once. The gene calls are TRBV5-6 and TRBJ2-1; no definite D call. Trimming left V 0 bases short and J 6 bases short, with 7 bases between. Germline V gene sequence: CDR1 SGHDT, CDR2 YYEEEE. The CDR3 covers 13 residues. The CDR3 region has the DNA TGTGCCAGCAGCTTGGAACAGCTCAATGAGCAGTTCTTC. It specifies CASSLEQLNEQFF. Full variable domain (missing parts from reference TRBV5-6 and TRBJ2-1): DAGVTQSPTHLIKTRGQQVTLRCSPKSGHDTVSWYQQALGQGPQFIFQYYEEEERQRGNFPDRFSGHQFPNYSSELNVNALLLGDSALYLCASSLEQLNEQFFGPGTRLTVL.

The chain links TRBV7-3 to TRBJ2-1; 9 bases fit TRBD1. Germline loops: CDR1 SGHTA, CDR2 FQGTGA. J lost 4 bases, V lost 1 base, and 5 bases had no gene match. This CDR3 has 16 residues. In DNA form, the CDR3 reads TGTGCCAGCAGCTTAAGTCGGGACAGGGCGTACAATGAGCAGTTCTTC. Translating it yields CASSLSRDRAYNEQFF.

This clone was seen more than once but under ten times. The rearrangement uses TRBV27 and TRBJ2-1; 7 nucleotides agree with TRBD1. V shed 1 base, J shed 14 bases, and the junction held 14 bases outside the gene matches. CDR1 and CDR2 (germline): MNHEY, SMNVEV (reference sequence). This CDR3 is 15 amino acids long. The CDR3 loop is CASSLYGTAPSGEFF. The CDR3 region has the DNA TGTGCCAGCAGTTTATACGGGACAGCCCCCTCCGGAGAGTTCTTC.

The chain uses TRBV4-1 and TRBJ2-5; TRBD2 matches at 9 bases. Germline V gene data show CDR1 as MGHRA and CDR2 as YSYEKL. Trimming at V came to 1 base and at J to 5 bases, leaving 8 bases not matched to a gene. The CDR3 is 16 amino acids. The CDR3 DNA reads as TGCGCCAGCAGCCAAGTTAGCGGGAGTTTCTCTGAGACCCAGTACTTC. Its protein product is CASSQVSGSFSETQYF.